The sequence of this T cell receptor beta chain was determined in a study of cytomegalovirus exposure and HLA in healthy donors. Both 60 Vbeta primers and 13 Jbeta primers went into the PCR. Profiled with immunoSEQ multiplex PCR; TCRdb holds only in-frame clones, not every one. There are approximately 40,000 clones in the sample; 55% to 75% occur only once, and about 17% lies in the top ten. The CDR3 runs 16 residues. Trimming took 5 bases from V and 6 from J; bases not matched to a gene: 11. CDR1 SEHNR and CDR2 FQNEAQ come from the germline V gene (reference sequence). Sequencing was done on a sample of PBMCs. The receptor was isolated from a man aged 50-59 years in good health and CMV-seropositive. The chain couples TRBV7-9 to TRBJ2-7, with 12 bases aligning to TRBD2. Here the CDR3 reads CASSAPSSGGASEQYF. The DNA of the CDR3 is TGTGCCAGCAGCGCACCCTCTAGCGGGGGGGCCTCCGAGCAGTACTTC.